The rows below give T cell receptor beta chains drawn from one sample of a study of identifying expanded T cells in peripheral blood. TCRdb's copy holds only in-frame clones and misses some; the assay was immunoSEQ multiplex PCR. The table records under 100,000 clones, more than 75% of them present only once. Sequences were obtained from blood. The source is a person aged 18 to 69 in good health. Both conserved end residues are part of each CDR3. A D gene is named only where the DNA matches it firmly. Some rows mark clone size as missing; the rest say once, few, many or name a class of expanded clone.

D | J | size | V | DNA | CDR3
NA | TRBJ2-2 | once | TRBV18 | TGTGCCAGCTCCGTCGACTCGGGGGCGAACACCGGGGAGCTGTTTTTT | CASSVDSGANTGELFF
TRBD1 | TRBJ1-1 | NA | TRBV7-8 | TGTGCCAGCAGCGCTACAGGGGGCTACACTGAAGCTTTCTTT | CASSATGGYTEAFF
NA | TRBJ2-3 | NA | TRBV5-1 | TGCGCCAGCAGCTTTTCCGCAGATACGCAGTATTTT | CASSFSADTQYF
NA | TRBJ1-2 | NA | TRBV7-9 | TGTGCCAGCAGCTTAGGGGGTTGGAACTATGGCTACACCTTC | CASSLGGWNYGYTF
TRBD1 | TRBJ1-1 | few | TRBV19 | TGTGCCAGTAGTATAGGGGACAGTGGGAACACTGAAGCTTTCTTT | CASSIGDSGNTEAFF
NA | TRBJ1-6 | few | TRBV5-1 | TGCGCCAGCAGCTTGGCGGGCCCCTATAATTCACCCCTCCACTTT | CASSLAGPYNSPLHF
TRBD1 | TRBJ1-6 | NA | TRBV5-4 | TGTGCCAGCAGCTGGGGACAGGGGGGTGCTTCACCCCTCCACTTT | CASSWGQGGASPLHF
NA | TRBJ2-7 | once | TRBV9 | TGTGCCAGCAGCGTAGACTACGGAAATTACGAGCAGTACTTC | CASSVDYGNYEQYF
NA | TRBJ1-2 | NA | TRBV10-2 | TGCGCCAGCAGCACTGGCAGGGCGGGTGGCTACACCTTC | CASSTGRAGGYTF
NA | TRBJ1-3 | NA | TRBV2 | TGTGCCAGCAATCAGGGCTCTGGAAACACCATATATTTT | CASNQGSGNTIYF
NA | TRBJ1-6 | NA | TRBV6-6 | TGTGCCAGCAGTTCGGGGGCGGCCTATAATTCACCCCTCCACTTT | CASSSGAAYNSPLHF
NA | TRBJ2-7 | NA | TRBV15 | TGTGCCACCAGCAGAGCAAGTGGCAGGGCGTTC | CATSRASGRAF
NA | TRBJ2-1 | NA | TRBV5-6 | TGTGCCAGCAGCTTTGGGTTCAGGGAGCAGTTCTTC | CASSFGFREQFF
NA | TRBJ2-7 | once | TRBV11-3 | TGTGCCAGCAGTCTTAGGGTCGGGGTCTCCGCCTACGAGCAGTACTTC | CASSLRVGVSAYEQYF
NA | TRBJ2-1 | once | TRBV5-5 | TGTGCCAGCAGCGTTGGTCGGGAGAATGAGCAGTTCTTC | CASSVGRENEQFF
NA | TRBJ1-4 | NA | TRBV15 | TGTGCCACCAGCAGAGGACGGGGTCGGGGGCTTGACCAAAAACTGTTTTTT | CATSRGRGRGLDQKLFF
TRBD2 | TRBJ2-2 | NA | TRBV29-1 | TGCAGCGCGGGAGGGCAGGGCTCCGGGGAGCTGTTTTTT | CSAGGQGSGELFF
NA | TRBJ1-2 | NA | TRBV5-6 | TGTGCCAGCAGCTTACAGGGCAGGGGTGGCTACACCTTC | CASSLQGRGGYTF
TRBD2 | TRBJ2-3 | once | TRBV7-6 | TGTGCCAGCAGCTTATTTACGGGGGGGTTGTCAGATACGCAGTATTTT | CASSLFTGGLSDTQYF
NA | TRBJ1-1 | NA | TRBV9 | TGTGCCAGCAGCGGTGACTCAGTCACTGAAGCTTTCTTT | CASSGDSVTEAFF
TRBD1 | TRBJ1-5 | NA | TRBV6-1 | TGTGCCAGCAGGGGACAGTATAGCAATCAGCCCCAGCATTTT | CASRGQYSNQPQHF
NA | TRBJ2-7 | NA | TRBV6-6 | TGTGCCAGCAGCCCGACGGACTACGAGCAGTACTTC | CASSPTDYEQYF
TRBD1 | TRBJ1-2 | few | TRBV2 | TGTGCCAGCAGCCGGGACAGGGTAAAGGGCGGCTACACCTTC | CASSRDRVKGGYTF
NA | TRBJ2-2 | NA | TRBV5-1 | TGCGCCAGCAGCTTGGAAGGCAGAACCGGGGAGCTGTTTTTT | CASSLEGRTGELFF
NA | TRBJ2-7 | NA | TRBV11-1 | TGTGCCAGCAGCCCGGGGACCGTAACCTACGAGCAGTACTTC | CASSPGTVTYEQYF
NA | TRBJ2-5 | NA | TRBV7-6 | TGTGCCAGCAGCTTAGGAGAAGAGACCCAGTACTTC | CASSLGEETQYF
NA | TRBJ1-1 | NA | TRBV30 | TGTGCCTGGACTGTACGGTCCGGACTGAACACTGAAGCTTTCTTT | CAWTVRSGLNTEAFF
NA | TRBJ2-6 | NA | TRBV11-3 | TGTGCCAGCAGCCCAGGCTCGCGTTCTTCTGGGGCCAACGTCCTGACTTTC | CASSPGSRSSGANVLTF